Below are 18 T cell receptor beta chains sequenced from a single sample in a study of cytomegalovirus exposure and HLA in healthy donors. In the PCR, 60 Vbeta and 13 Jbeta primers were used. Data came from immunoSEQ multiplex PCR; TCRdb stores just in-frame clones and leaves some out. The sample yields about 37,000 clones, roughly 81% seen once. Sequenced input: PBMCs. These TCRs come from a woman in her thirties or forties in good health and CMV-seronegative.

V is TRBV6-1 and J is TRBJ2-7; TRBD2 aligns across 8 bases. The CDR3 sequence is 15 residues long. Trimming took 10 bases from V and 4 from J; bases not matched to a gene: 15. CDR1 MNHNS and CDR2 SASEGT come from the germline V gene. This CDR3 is CATSFAGGGTYEQYF. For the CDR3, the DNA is TGTGCCACTTCCTTCGCGGGCGGGGGGACATACGAGCAGTACTTC.

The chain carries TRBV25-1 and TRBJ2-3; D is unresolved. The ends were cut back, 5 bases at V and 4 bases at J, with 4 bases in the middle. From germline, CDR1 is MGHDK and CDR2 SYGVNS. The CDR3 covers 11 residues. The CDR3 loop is CASSSADTQYF. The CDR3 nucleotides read TGTGCCAGCAGTTCTGCAGATACGCAGTATTTT.

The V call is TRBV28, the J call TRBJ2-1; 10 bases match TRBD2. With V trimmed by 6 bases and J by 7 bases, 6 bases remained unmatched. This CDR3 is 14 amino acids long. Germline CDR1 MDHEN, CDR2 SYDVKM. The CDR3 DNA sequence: TGTGCCAGCAGCCCACAGCGGGGGGGAAATGAGCAGTTCTTC. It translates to CASSPQRGGNEQFF.

Here the CDR3 reads CASSLASSNEQFF. The CDR3 bases are TGTGCCAGCAGTTTGGCTAGCTCCAATGAGCAGTTCTTC. This chain uses TRBV27 with TRBJ2-1; a weak D match, TRBD2 (5 bases). Trimming pared 3 bases from V and 6 bases from J, leaving 9 bases between. The germline gives CDR1 MNHEY, CDR2 SMNVEV (reference sequence). The CDR3 is made up of 13 amino acids.

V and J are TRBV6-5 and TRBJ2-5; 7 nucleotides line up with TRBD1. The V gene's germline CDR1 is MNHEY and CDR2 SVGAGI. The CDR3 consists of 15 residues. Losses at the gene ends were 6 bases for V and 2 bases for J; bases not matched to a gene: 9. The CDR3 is CASRPGTAKQETQYF. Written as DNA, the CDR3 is TGTGCCAGCAGACCCGGGACAGCCAAACAAGAGACCCAGTACTTC.

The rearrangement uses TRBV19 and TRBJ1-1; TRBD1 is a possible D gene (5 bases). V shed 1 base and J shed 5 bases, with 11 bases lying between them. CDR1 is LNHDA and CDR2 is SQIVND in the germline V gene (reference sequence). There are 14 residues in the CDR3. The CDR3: CASSIAPGRTEAFF. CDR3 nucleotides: TGTGCCAGTAGTATAGCCCCAGGGCGGACTGAAGCTTTCTTT.

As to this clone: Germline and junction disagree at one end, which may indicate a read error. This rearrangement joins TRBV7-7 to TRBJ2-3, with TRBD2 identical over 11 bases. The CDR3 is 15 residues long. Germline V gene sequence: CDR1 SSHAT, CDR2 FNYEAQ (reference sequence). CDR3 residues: CASSLGLAGTDTQYF. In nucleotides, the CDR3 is TGTGCTAGCAGCCTAGGACTAGCGGGTACTGATACGCAGTATTTT.

CDR3 sequence: CASSLGTGSNIQYF. The DNA for the CDR3 is TGTGCCAGCAGCTTAGGGACAGGTAGTAACATTCAGTACTTC. V usage is TRBV7-3 and J usage is TRBJ2-4, with TRBD1 matching over 8 bases. The CDR3 extends over 14 amino acids. CDR1 and CDR2 from the germline V gene are SGHTA and FQGTGA. V lost 2 bases and J lost 7; bases outside the gene matches: 4.

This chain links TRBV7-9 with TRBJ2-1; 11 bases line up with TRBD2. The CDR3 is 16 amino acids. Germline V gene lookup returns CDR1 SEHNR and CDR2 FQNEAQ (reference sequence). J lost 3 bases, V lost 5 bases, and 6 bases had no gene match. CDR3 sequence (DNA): TGTGCCAGCAGCGAGCCCGGGACTAGCGGCTACAATGAGCAGTTCTTC. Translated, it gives CASSEPGTSGYNEQFF.

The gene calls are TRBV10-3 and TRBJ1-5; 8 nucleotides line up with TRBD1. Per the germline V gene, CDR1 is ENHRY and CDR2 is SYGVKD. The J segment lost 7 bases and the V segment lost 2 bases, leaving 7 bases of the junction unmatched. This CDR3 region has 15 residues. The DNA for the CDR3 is TGTGCCATCAGTGAGGGACAGGGTCATTGGCAGCCCCAGCATTTT. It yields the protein CAISEGQGHWQPQHF.

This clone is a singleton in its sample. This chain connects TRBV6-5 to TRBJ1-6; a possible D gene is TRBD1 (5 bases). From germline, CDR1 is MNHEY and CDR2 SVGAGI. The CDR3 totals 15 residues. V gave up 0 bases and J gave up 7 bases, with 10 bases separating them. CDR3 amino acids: CASSYSNRRNSPLHF. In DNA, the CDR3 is TGTGCCAGCAGTTACTCCAACAGGCGGAATTCACCCCTCCACTTT.

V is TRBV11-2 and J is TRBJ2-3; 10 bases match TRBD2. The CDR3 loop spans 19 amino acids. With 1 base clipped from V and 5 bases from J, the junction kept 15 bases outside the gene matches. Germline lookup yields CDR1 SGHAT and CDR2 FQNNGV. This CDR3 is CASSLVPPSAGGLLDTQYF. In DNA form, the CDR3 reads TGTGCCAGCAGCTTAGTGCCCCCTTCAGCGGGGGGGCTCTTAGATACGCAGTATTTT. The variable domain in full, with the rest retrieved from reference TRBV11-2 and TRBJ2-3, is EAGVAQSPRYKIIEKRQSVAFWCNPISGHATLYWYQQILGQGPKLLIQFQNNGVVDDSQLPKDRFSAERLKGVDSTLKIQPAKLEDSAVYLCASSLVPPSAGGLLDTQYFGPGTRLTVL.

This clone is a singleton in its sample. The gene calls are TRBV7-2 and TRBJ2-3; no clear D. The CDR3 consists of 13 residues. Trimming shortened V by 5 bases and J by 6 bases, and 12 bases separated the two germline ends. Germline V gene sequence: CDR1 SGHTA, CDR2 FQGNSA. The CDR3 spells CASSHRWADTQYF. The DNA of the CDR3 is TGTGCCAGCAGCCACCGGTGGGCGGATACGCAGTATTTT.

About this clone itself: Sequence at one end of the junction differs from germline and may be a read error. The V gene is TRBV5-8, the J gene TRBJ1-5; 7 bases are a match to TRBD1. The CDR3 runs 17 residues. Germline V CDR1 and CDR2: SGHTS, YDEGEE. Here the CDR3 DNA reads TGTGCCAGCAGCTTGAGGAGGGGGCAACTTAGCCATCAGCCCCAGCATTTT. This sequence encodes CASSLRRGQLSHQPQHF.

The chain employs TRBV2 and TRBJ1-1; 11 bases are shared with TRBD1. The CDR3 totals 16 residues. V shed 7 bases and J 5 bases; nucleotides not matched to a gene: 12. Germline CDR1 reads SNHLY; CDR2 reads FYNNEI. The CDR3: CASKGGQGAHRTEAFF. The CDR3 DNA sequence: TGTGCCAGCAAAGGAGGACAGGGGGCGCATCGGACTGAAGCTTTCTTT.

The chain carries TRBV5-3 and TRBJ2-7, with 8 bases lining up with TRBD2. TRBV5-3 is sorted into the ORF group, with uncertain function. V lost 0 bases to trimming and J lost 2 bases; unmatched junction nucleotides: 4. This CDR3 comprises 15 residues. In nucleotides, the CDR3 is TGTGCCAGAAGCTTGGCCGGGGGGGGGACCTACGAGCAGTACTTC. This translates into CARSLAGGGTYEQYF.

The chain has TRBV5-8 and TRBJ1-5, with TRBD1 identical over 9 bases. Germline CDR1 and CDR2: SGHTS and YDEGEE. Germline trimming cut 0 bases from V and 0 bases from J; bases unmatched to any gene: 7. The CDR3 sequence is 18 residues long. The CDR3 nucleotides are TGTGCCAGCAGCTTGGGGCCTGGACAGGGGATTAGCAATCAGCCCCAGCATTTT. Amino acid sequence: CASSLGPGQGISNQPQHF.

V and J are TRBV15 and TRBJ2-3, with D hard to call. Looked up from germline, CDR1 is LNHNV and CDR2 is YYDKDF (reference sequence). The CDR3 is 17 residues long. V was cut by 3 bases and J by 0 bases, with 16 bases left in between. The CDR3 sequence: CATSRGYRSNSTDTQYF. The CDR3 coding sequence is TGTGCCACCAGCAGGGGTTACAGAAGCAATAGCACAGATACGCAGTATTTT.